This T cell receptor beta chain was recorded in a study of T-cell memory formation after mild COVID-19. This clonotype was counted many times. The CDR3 is 13 residues long. V was clipped by 5 bases and J by 1 base, with 9 bases between them. Germline loops: CDR1 SEHNR, CDR2 FQNEAQ (reference sequence). TCRdb reprocessed the 5' RACE reads with MiXCR, giving one entry per CDR3 protein. The sample has about 470,000 distinct CDR3 sequences; approximately 23% are singletons. The specimen sequenced was PBMCs or a T cell subset sorted from them (not recorded which). This rearrangement joins TRBV7-9 to TRBJ2-7, with D unclear. This TCR derives from an adult woman who had mild COVID-19 (a few samples of this study predate the infection). Cell type and time point are not known. CDR3 loop: CASSRPGSYEQYF. The CDR3 nucleotides are TGTGCCAGCAGCCGACCAGGTTCCTACGAGCAGTACTTC.